This note documents a single T cell receptor beta chain sequence. Its target is unknown. Trimming left V 5 bases short and J 1 base short, with 11 bases between. This CDR3 comprises 14 residues. In germline, CDR1 is SEHNR, CDR2 FQNEAQ (reference sequence). Sample time point: sample taken at primary tumor resection. These data belong to a study of spatial heterogeneity in lung cancer. Study-level background: Detection consistently yielded more beta chains than alpha chains. Broader study findings: Counts for ubiquitous and regional expanded TCRs went along with ubiquitous and regional nonsynonymous mutations, respectively. Intratumoral expanded alpha and beta TCR counts were found to track tumor mutation counts. Tumor T cells had an estimated coverage that came to roughly 7% for alpha chains and about 13% for beta chains.

Every cDNA TCR molecule received its own unique molecular identifier. TCRdb re-analysed the 5' RACE reads in MiXCR, keeping a single row per CDR3 protein. The repertoire includes 1,300 to 1,500 distinct CDR3 sequences, about an eighth of them detected once, and under 20% sits in the top ten. The J gene is TRBJ1-2, the V gene TRBV7-9; no clear D. This TCR derives from a female donor with early-stage non-small cell lung cancer. The source was lung tumor tissue, collected at surgery. In DNA form, the CDR3 reads TGTGCCAGCAGCCCGAAAGCCCTTAACTATGGCTACACCTTC. Translating gives CASSPKALNYGYTF.